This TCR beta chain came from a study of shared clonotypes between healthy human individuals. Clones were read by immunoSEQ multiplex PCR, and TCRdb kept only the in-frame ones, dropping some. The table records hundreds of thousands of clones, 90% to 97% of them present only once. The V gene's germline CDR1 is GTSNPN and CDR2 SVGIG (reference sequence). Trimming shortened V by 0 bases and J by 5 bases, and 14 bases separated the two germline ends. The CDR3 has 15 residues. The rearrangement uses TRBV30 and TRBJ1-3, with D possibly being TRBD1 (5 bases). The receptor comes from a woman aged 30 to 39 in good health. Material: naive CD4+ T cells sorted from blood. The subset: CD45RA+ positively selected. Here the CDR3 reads CAWSVRRDLRNTIYF. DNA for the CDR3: TGTGCCTGGAGTGTGCGCCGGGACCTAAGAAACACCATATATTTT.